Presented here are 17 T cell receptor beta chains from one specimen sequenced in a study of shared clonotypes between healthy human individuals. Sequencing used immunoSEQ multiplex PCR; TCRdb keeps in-frame clones, though not all of them. The table has about half a million clones, approximately 78% seen once. Sequenced: PBMCs. The receptors were sampled from a woman in her 40s in good health. Some clones in this sample may be carry-over from other donors' samples.

The J gene is TRBJ1-1, the V gene TRBV28; 7 bases line up with TRBD1. The V segment lost 5 bases and the J segment 10 bases; nucleotides outside the gene matches: 7. There are 12 residues in the CDR3. Germline V gene lookup returns CDR1 MDHEN and CDR2 SYDVKM. The CDR3 coding sequence is TGTGCCAGCAGTCCACCGGGACAGCGAGCTTTCTTT. Translation gives CASSPPGQRAFF.

The CDR3 spells CASSPDRVYGYTF. CDR3 nucleotides: TGTGCCAGCAGTCCAGACAGGGTTTATGGCTACACCTTC. J is TRBJ1-2 and V is TRBV28, with 7 bases lining up with TRBD1. Losses at the gene ends were 5 bases for V and 5 bases for J; bases not matched to a gene: 5. Per the germline V gene, CDR1 is MDHEN and CDR2 is SYDVKM. The length of the CDR3 is 13 residues.

J is TRBJ1-1 and V is TRBV18, with a possible D match to TRBD1 (6 bases). The CDR3 is made up of 15 amino acids. V was cut by 0 bases and J by 1 base, with 9 bases left in between. CDR1 and CDR2 (germline): KGHSH, LQKENI. CDR3 sequence: CASSPPPTGNTEAFF. The CDR3 nucleotides are TGTGCCAGCTCACCACCCCCGACAGGGAACACTGAAGCTTTCTTT.

The rearrangement joins TRBV19 to TRBJ1-1; a possible D gene is TRBD1 (5 bases). Trimming removed 5 bases from V and 10 bases from J, with 11 bases in between. This CDR3 is built from 11 residues. Germline V gene lookup returns CDR1 LNHDA and CDR2 SQIVND (reference sequence). The CDR3 DNA sequence: TGTGCCAGTAGTCGGGGCTCTTTAGCTTTCTTT. As protein: CASSRGSLAFF.

The gene calls are TRBV7-8 and TRBJ1-4; D unclear. The V and J ends lost 2 bases and 1 base respectively, with 11 bases between them. The CDR3 totals 16 residues. Germline V gene sequence: CDR1 SGHVS, CDR2 FQNEAQ. This CDR3 reads CASSLPETGTNEKLFF. The DNA of the CDR3 is TGTGCCAGCAGCTTACCAGAGACTGGAACTAATGAAAAACTGTTTTTT.

This clone was seen a single time. The gene calls are TRBV15 and TRBJ1-4; D gene unclear. The CDR3 totals 14 residues. Germline V gives CDR1 LNHNV, CDR2 YYDKDF (reference sequence). Trimming left V 0 bases short and J 4 bases short, with 6 bases between. CDR3 region: CATSRDSFNEKLFF. CDR3 DNA: TGTGCCACCAGCAGAGATTCCTTTAATGAAAAACTGTTTTTT.

Points on this clone: A far larger clone lies a single base away; this is likely a read error. V is TRBV30 and J is TRBJ2-5; D is perhaps TRBD1 (5 bases). Trimming stripped 4 bases from V and 3 bases from J, with 12 bases between. Germline V gene lookup returns CDR1 GTSNPN and CDR2 SVGIG (reference sequence). The CDR3 length is 13 residues. Here the CDR3 DNA reads TGTGCCTGGACCCGGGCAGGGAAAGAGACCCAGTACTTC. Its translation is CAWTRAGKETQYF.

This clone was counted only a few times. This sequence joins TRBV18 and TRBJ1-6, with D maybe TRBD1 (5 bases). This CDR3 has 16 amino acids. V dropped 6 bases and J dropped 5 bases, with 17 bases sitting between them. From germline, CDR1 is KGHSH and CDR2 LQKENI. CDR3 in DNA: TGTGCCAGCTCCCCGTTCCCGAGGGGAAATAATTCACCCCTCCACTTT. Amino acids: CASSPFPRGNNSPLHF.

Concerning this clone: Other DNA sequences within the sample encode an identical CDR3. V gene TRBV11-3 combines with J gene TRBJ2-1, with D maybe TRBD2 (5 bases). V lost 5 bases, J lost 0 bases, and 11 bases lay in between. The CDR3 has 15 residues. The germline gives CDR1 SGHNT, CDR2 YENEEA. This CDR3 reads CASSPSGSSYNEQFF. CDR3 nucleotide sequence: TGTGCCAGCAGCCCGAGCGGAAGCTCCTACAATGAGCAGTTCTTC. The variable domain in full, completed from reference TRBV11-3 and TRBJ2-1, reads EAGVVQSPRYKIIEKKQPVAFWCNPISGHNTLYWYLQNLGQGPELLIRYENEEAVDDSQLPKDRFSAERLKGVDSTLKIQPAELGDSAVYLCASSPSGSSYNEQFFGPGTRLTVL.

The V call is TRBV5-1, the J call TRBJ2-5, with D tentatively TRBD1 or TRBD2 (5 bases each). Germline V lookup: CDR1 SGHRS, CDR2 YFSETQ. The length of the CDR3 is 14 residues. The V end lost 9 bases, the J end lost 5 bases, and 20 bases lay between the germline ends. The CDR3 sequence is CATTLEGLGETQYF. CDR3 DNA sequence: TGCGCCACCACCCTTGAGGGGCTGGGCGAGACCCAGTACTTC.

CDR3 amino acids: CASSLRFTGELFF. CDR3 coding DNA: TGTGCCAGCAGCTTGAGGTTCACCGGGGAGCTGTTTTTT. The V call is TRBV11-2, the J call TRBJ2-2, with no clear D. Deletions cut 3 bases from V and 4 bases from J, with 6 bases between. Germline values: CDR1 SGHAT, CDR2 FQNNGV. CDR3 length: 13 amino acids.

CDR3 loop: CASSLGRVTQGSLGEQYF. The CDR3 coding sequence is TGTGCCAGCAGCTTAGGGAGGGTGACTCAAGGGTCTCTGGGCGAGCAGTACTTC. V is TRBV7-6 and J is TRBJ2-7, with a tentative D call TRBD2 (6 bases). CDR3 size: 18 residues. Between the trimmed V and J ends, which lost 1 base and 6 bases, there was a span of 25 bases. Germline-derived CDR1 and CDR2 are SGHVS and FNYEAQ.

The chain links TRBV7-2 to TRBJ2-3, with D perhaps matching TRBD2 (6 bases). Germline CDR1 SGHTA, CDR2 FQGNSA. This CDR3 is built from 13 residues. V was cut by 5 bases and J by 4 bases, with 10 bases left in between. CDR3 sequence: CASSHSGADTQYF. The CDR3 DNA reads TGTGCCAGCAGCCATAGCGGCGCAGATACGCAGTATTTT.

The CDR3 DNA is TGTGCCAGCAGTTTTTACGCAGGGTGGGACTATGGCTACACCTTC. Encoded protein: CASSFYAGWDYGYTF. The chain links TRBV27 to TRBJ1-2; D might be TRBD1 (5 bases). The V and J ends lost 3 bases and 3 bases respectively, with 14 bases between them. Germline assignment: CDR1 MNHEY and CDR2 SMNVEV (reference sequence). CDR3 length: 15 amino acids.

For this clone: This sequence is one base from a far larger clone and is likely a read error. This specimen includes other DNA sequences encoding the same CDR3. This chain links TRBV28 with TRBJ1-4; TRBD1 might be the D (6 bases). CDR1 and CDR2 (germline): MDHEN, SYDVKM. The CDR3 length is 15 residues. The CDR3 reads CASSSPTGANEKLFF. CDR3 bases: TGTGCCAGTAGTTCCCCGACAGGTGCAAATGAAAAACTGTTTTTT.

This chain connects TRBV30 to TRBJ2-3; possibly TRBD2 for D (5 bases). CDR1 and CDR2 (germline): GTSNPN, SVGIG (reference sequence). The germline V and J ends were trimmed by 0 bases and 6 bases, with 13 bases remaining between them. This CDR3 comprises 14 residues. CDR3 bases: TGTGCCTGGAGTGTGGCACGTGGGAGCGATACGCAGTATTTT. Translating gives CAWSVARGSDTQYF.

This clone has just a few counts. The chain has TRBV5-3 and TRBJ2-1; no reliable D call. TRBV5-3 carries the ORF label, with uncertain function. This CDR3 region has 12 residues. Deletions cut 4 bases from V and 4 bases from J, with 6 bases between. The CDR3 sequence: CARSPLYNEQFF. The CDR3 DNA follows: TGTGCCAGAAGCCCCTTATACAATGAGCAGTTCTTC.